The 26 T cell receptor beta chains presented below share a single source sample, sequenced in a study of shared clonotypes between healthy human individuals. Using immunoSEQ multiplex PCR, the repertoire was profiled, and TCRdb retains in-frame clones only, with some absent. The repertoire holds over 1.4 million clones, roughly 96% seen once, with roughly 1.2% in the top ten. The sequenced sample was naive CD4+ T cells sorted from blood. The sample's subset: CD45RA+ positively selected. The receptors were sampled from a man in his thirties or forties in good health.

The CDR3 nucleotides read TGTGCCAGCAGCTTGGCCATCACCGGGACCGGGGTAGGGGGGCAGTTCTTC. Translated: CASSLAITGTGVGGQFF. The chain is built from TRBV5-8 and TRBJ2-1; tentatively, D is TRBD1 (6 bases). CDR3 length equals 17 residues. The ends were cut back, 0 bases at V and 12 bases at J, with 25 bases in the middle. CDR1 SGHTS and CDR2 YDEGEE come from the germline V gene.

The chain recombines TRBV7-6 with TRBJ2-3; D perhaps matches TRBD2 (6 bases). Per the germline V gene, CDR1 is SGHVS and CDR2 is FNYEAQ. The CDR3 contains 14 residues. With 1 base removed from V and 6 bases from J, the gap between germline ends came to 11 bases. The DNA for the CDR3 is TGTGCCAGCAGCTTAGGGACGACTAGGGATACGCAGTATTTT. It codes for CASSLGTTRDTQYF.

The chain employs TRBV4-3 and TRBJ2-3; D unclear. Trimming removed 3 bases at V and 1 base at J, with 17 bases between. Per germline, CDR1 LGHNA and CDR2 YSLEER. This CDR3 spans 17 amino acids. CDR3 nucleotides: TGCGCCAGCAGCCAGAGACTCAAGGCCTTTGGCACAGATACGCAGTATTTT. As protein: CASSQRLKAFGTDTQYF.

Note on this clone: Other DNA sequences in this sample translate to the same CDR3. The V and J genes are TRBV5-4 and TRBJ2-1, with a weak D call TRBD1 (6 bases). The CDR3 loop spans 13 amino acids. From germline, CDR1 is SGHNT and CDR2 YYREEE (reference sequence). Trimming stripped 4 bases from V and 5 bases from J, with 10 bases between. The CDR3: CASSLDRHNEQFF. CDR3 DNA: TGTGCCAGCAGCCTGGACAGACACAATGAGCAGTTCTTC. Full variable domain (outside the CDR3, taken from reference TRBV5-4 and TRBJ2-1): ETGVTQSPTHLIKTRGQQVTLRCSSQSGHNTVSWYQQALGQGPQFIFQYYREEENGRGNFPPRFSGLQFPNYSSELNVNALELDDSALYLCASSLDRHNEQFFGPGTRLTVL.

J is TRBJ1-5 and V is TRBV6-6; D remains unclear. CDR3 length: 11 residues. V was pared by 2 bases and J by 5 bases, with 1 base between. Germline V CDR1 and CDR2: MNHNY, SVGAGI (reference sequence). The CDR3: CASSYDQPQHF. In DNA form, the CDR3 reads TGTGCCAGCAGTTACGATCAGCCCCAGCATTTT.

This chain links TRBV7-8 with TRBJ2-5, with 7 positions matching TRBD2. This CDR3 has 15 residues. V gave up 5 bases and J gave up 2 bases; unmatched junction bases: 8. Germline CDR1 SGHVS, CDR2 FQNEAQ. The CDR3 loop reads CASSPSASGQETQYF. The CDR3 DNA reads TGTGCCAGCAGCCCCTCGGCTAGCGGACAAGAGACCCAGTACTTC.

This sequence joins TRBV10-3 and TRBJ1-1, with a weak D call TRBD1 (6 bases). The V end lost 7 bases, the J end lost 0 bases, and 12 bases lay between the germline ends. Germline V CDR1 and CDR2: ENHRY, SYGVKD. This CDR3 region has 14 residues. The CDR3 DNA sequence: TGTGCCATCAACAGGGAGGGAATGAACACTGAAGCTTTCTTT. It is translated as CAINREGMNTEAFF.

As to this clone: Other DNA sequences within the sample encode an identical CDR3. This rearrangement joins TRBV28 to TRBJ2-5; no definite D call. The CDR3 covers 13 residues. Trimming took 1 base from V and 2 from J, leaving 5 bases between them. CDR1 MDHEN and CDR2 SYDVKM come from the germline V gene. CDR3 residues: CASSLYSQETQYF. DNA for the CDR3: TGTGCCAGCAGTTTATACAGTCAAGAGACCCAGTACTTC.

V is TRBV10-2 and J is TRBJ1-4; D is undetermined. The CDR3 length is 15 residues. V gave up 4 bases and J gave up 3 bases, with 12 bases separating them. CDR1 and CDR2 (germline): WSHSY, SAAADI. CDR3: CASSGINLPNEKLFF. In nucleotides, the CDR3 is TGCGCCAGCAGTGGAATCAACTTACCTAATGAAAAACTGTTTTTT.

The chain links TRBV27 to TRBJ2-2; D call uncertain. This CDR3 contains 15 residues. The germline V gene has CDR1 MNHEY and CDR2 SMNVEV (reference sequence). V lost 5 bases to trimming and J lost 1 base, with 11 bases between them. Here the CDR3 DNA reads TGTGCCAGCAGTCGGTTGTCTAGGAACACCGGGGAGCTGTTTTTT. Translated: CASSRLSRNTGELFF.

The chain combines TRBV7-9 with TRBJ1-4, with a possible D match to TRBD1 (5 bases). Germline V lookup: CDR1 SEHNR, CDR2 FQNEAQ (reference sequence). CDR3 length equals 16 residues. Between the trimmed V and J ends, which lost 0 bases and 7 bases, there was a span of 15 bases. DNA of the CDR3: TGTGCCAGCAGCTTAGCCCGGGGCCCGCTCCCTGAAAAACTGTTTTTT. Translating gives CASSLARGPLPEKLFF.

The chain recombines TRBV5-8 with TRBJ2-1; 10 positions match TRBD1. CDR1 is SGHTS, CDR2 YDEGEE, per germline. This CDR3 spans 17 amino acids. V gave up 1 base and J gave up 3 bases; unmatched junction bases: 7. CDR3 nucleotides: TGTGCCAGCAGCTTGATTAGGACAGGGGGATTCTACAATGAGCAGTTCTTC. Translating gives CASSLIRTGGFYNEQFF.

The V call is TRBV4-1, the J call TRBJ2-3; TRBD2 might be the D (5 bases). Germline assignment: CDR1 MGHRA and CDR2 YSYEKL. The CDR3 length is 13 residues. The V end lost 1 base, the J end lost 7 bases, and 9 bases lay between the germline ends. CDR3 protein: CASSQGLAHTQYF. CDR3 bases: TGCGCCAGCAGCCAAGGGCTAGCCCATACGCAGTATTTT.

CDR3 residues: CAWSEAAGVAYNEQFF. The CDR3 DNA reads TGTGCCTGGAGTGAAGCCGCCGGGGTTGCCTACAATGAGCAGTTCTTC. This sequence joins TRBV30 and TRBJ2-1; D is possibly TRBD2 (5 bases). Germline values: CDR1 GTSNPN, CDR2 SVGIG (reference sequence). Trimming stripped 1 base from V and 2 bases from J, with 15 bases between. This CDR3 is built from 16 residues.

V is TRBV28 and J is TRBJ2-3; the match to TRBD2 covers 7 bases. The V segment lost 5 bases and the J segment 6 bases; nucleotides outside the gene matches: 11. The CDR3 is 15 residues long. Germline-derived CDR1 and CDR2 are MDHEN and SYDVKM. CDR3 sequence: CASSSPGEGRDTQYF. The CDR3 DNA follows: TGTGCCAGCAGTAGTCCGGGGGAGGGGCGGGATACGCAGTATTTT.

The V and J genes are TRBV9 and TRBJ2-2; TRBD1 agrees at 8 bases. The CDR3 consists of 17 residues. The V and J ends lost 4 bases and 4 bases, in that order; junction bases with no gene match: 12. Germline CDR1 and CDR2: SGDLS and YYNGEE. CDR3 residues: CASSPRTGYPSTGELFF. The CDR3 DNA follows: TGTGCCAGCAGCCCAAGGACAGGGTACCCTTCCACCGGGGAGCTGTTTTTT.

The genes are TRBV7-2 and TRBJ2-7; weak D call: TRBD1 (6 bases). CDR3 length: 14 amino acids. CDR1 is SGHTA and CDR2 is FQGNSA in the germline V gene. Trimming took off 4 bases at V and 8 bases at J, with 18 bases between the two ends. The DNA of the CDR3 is TGTGCCAGCAGCTCCCCAGGGGATACCGGGCAGCAGTACTTC. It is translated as CASSSPGDTGQQYF.

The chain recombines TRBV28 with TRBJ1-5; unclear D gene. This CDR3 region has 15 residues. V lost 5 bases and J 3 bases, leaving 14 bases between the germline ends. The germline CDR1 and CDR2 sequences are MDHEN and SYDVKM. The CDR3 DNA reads TGTGCCAGCAGTACTGGAGTGGGGATCAATCAGCCCCAGCATTTT. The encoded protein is CASSTGVGINQPQHF.

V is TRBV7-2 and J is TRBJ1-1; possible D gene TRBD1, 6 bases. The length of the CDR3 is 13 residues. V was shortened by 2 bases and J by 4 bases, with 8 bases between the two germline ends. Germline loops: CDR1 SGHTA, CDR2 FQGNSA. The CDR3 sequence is CASSLRGITEAFF. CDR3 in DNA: TGTGCCAGCAGCTTAAGGGGGATCACTGAAGCTTTCTTT.

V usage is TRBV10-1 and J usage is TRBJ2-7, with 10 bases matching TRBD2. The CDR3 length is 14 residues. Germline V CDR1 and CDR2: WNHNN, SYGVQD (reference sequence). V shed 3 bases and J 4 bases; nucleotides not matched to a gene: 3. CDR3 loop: CASSESGLAYEQYF. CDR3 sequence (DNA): TGCGCCAGCAGTGAATCGGGACTAGCGTACGAGCAGTACTTC.

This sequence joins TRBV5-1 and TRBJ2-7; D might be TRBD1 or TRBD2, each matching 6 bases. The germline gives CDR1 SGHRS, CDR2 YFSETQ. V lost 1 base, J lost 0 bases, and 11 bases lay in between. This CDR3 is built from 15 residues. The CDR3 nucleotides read TGCGCCAGCAGCTTGACCGGGGGCAACTCCTACGAGCAGTACTTC. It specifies CASSLTGGNSYEQYF.

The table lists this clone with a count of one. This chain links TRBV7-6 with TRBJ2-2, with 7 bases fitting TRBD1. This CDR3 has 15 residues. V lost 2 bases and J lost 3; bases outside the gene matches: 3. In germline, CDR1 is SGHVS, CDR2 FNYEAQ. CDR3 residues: CASSLRGLDTGELFF. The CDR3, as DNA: TGTGCCAGCAGCTTAAGGGGGCTGGACACCGGGGAGCTGTTTTTT.

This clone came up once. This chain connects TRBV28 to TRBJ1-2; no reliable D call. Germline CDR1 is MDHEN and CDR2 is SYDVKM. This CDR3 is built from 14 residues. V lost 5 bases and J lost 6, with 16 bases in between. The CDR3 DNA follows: TGTGCCAGCAGTCCTAGTCCCAAGGGAAATGGCTACACCTTC. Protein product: CASSPSPKGNGYTF.

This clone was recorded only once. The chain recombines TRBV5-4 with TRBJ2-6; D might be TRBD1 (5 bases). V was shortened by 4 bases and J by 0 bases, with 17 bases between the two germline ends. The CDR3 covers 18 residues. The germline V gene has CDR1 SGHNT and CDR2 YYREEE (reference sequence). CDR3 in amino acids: CASSSGAGPGSGANVLTF. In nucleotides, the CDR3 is TGTGCCAGCAGCAGTGGGGCAGGGCCCGGCTCTGGGGCCAACGTCCTGACTTTC.

The CDR3 DNA follows: TGTGCCAGTACCAGACTAGCGGGGCTCACAGATACGCAGTATTTT. This codes for CASTRLAGLTDTQYF. The V gene is TRBV19, the J gene TRBJ2-3; 11 bases align to TRBD2. V lost 7 bases to trimming and J lost 2 bases; unmatched junction nucleotides: 5. The length of the CDR3 is 15 residues. Germline V lookup: CDR1 LNHDA, CDR2 SQIVND (reference sequence).

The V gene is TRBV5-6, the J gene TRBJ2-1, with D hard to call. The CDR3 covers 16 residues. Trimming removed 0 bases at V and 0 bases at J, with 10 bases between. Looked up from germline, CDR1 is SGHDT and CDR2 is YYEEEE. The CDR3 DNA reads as TGTGCCAGCAGCTTGGTTACACTAAGCTCCTACAATGAGCAGTTCTTC. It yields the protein CASSLVTLSSYNEQFF.